These 10 T cell receptor beta chains came from one sample sequenced in a study. In TCRdb, the 5' RACE reads were re-called with MiXCR into one record per CDR3 protein. The repertoire includes roughly 20,000 distinct CDR3 sequences, around 30% of them detected once, and around 2.2% sits in the top ten. The specimen was tumor-infiltrating naive CD4+ T cells sorted from the breast tumor. Documented subset: naive CD4+ T cells, CD4+CD45RA+CD25-. The receptors originated from a female donor with breast cancer.

As for this clonotype: A much larger clone lies one base from this, so it may be a read error. The genes are TRBV7-8 and TRBJ1-1; unclear D gene. The CDR3 is 14 amino acids. CDR1 and CDR2 (germline): SGHVS, FQNEAQ. V was cut by 5 bases and J by 5 bases, with 15 bases left in between. The CDR3 here is CASSQAGVRTEAFF. As DNA, the CDR3 is TGTGCCAGCAGCCAAGCCGGGGTCCGGACTGAAGCTTTCTTT.

The table lists this clonotype with many counts. The chain has TRBV4-1 and TRBJ1-1, with 9 nucleotides matching TRBD1. J was trimmed by 5 bases and V by 6 bases; bases with no gene match: 16. Looked up from germline, CDR1 is MGHRA and CDR2 is YSYEKL. This CDR3 has 17 residues. CDR3 coding DNA: TGCGCCAGCAGATTGGGACAGGGAGAGGTCAGACAAACTGAAGCTTTCTTT. Its protein product is CASRLGQGEVRQTEAFF.

The chain joins TRBV20-1 to TRBJ2-1, with D perhaps TRBD2 (5 bases). The CDR3 loop spans 16 amino acids. The V gene's germline CDR1 is DFQATT and CDR2 SNEGSKA (reference sequence). The germline V and J ends were trimmed by 4 bases and 0 bases, with 16 bases remaining between them. This CDR3 reads CSATGVRAVSYNEQFF. CDR3 coding DNA: TGCAGTGCTACCGGGGTGCGGGCCGTCTCCTACAATGAGCAGTTCTTC.

This clonotype showed up just a few times. V is TRBV7-6 and J is TRBJ2-7; 8 bases fit TRBD1. The CDR3 sequence is 14 residues long. Germline CDR1 and CDR2: SGHVS and FNYEAQ. V was clipped by 3 bases and J by 2 bases; unmatched bases: 3. The CDR3 region is CASSFGTGTYEQYF. Written as DNA, the CDR3 is TGTGCCAGCAGCTTTGGGACAGGAACCTACGAGCAGTACTTC. The entire variable domain, with the rest obtained from reference TRBV7-6 and TRBJ2-7, is as follows: GAGVSQSPRYKVTKRGQDVALRCDPISGHVSLYWYRQALGQGPEFLTYFNYEAQQDKSGLPNDRFSAERPEGSISTLTIQRTEQRDSAMYRCASSFGTGTYEQYFGPGTRLTVT.

By its share, this clonotype is medium-sized (0.01 to 0.1%). This chain joins TRBV21-1 and TRBJ2-1; the table names TRBD2, a call not compared with the DNA. TRBV21-1 constitutes a pseudogene. This CDR3 comprises 15 residues. The CDR3: CASSPRTSAYNEQFF. CDR3 nucleotides: TGTGCCAGCAGCCCCCGGACTAGCGCCTACAATGAGCAGTTCTTC.

This clonotype turned up a few times. The junction departs from germline at one end; a sequencing error may be responsible. The rearrangement links TRBV24-1 to TRBJ2-2; maybe TRBD2 (6 bases). The germline CDR1 and CDR2 sequences are KGHDR and SFDVKD. CDR3 size: 14 residues. CDR3 protein: CATSGRTHTGGLFF. In DNA, the CDR3 is TGTGCCACCAGTGGTCGGACCCACACCGGGGGGCTGTTTTTT.

V is TRBV24-1 and J is TRBJ1-5, with D hard to call. The CDR3 consists of 17 residues. Per germline, CDR1 KGHDR and CDR2 SFDVKD. Trimming removed 2 bases at V and 1 base at J, with 14 bases between. CDR3 sequence (DNA): TGTGCCACCAGTGATTACTCCATCGGAGAAAGCAATCAGCCCCAGCATTTT. This translates into CATSDYSIGESNQPQHF.

As regards this clonotype: A single base separates this from a much larger clone, so it may be a read error. The CDR3 sequence: CSAPYGTGGDTQYF. CDR3 bases: TGCAGTGCCCCCTACGGGACCGGTGGAGATACGCAGTATTTT. The chain has TRBV20-1 and TRBJ2-3; either TRBD1 or TRBD2 may supply D (5 bases each). This CDR3 has 14 residues. Trimming cost V 6 bases and J 5 bases, with 18 bases left between them. Germline V gene sequence: CDR1 DFQATT, CDR2 SNEGSKA (reference sequence).

This chain links TRBV15 with TRBJ2-1; D is perhaps TRBD1 (6 bases). Trimming stripped 0 bases from V and 11 bases from J, with 11 bases between. The CDR3 totals 13 residues. Germline loops: CDR1 LNHNV, CDR2 YYDKDF (reference sequence). The CDR3 protein is CATSRDLRDKQFF. Written as DNA, the CDR3 is TGTGCCACCAGCAGAGATTTGAGGGACAAGCAGTTCTTC.

This clonotype occurred many times. This chain links TRBV6-6 with TRBJ1-2; 9 bases are a match to TRBD1. Germline V lookup: CDR1 MNHNY, CDR2 SVGAGI (reference sequence). V was pared by 2 bases and J by 2 bases, with 0 bases of the junction left unmatched. This CDR3 is 14 amino acids long. In nucleotides, the CDR3 is TGTGCCAGCAGTTACGGGACAGGGAACTATGGCTACACCTTC. It yields the protein CASSYGTGNYGYTF.